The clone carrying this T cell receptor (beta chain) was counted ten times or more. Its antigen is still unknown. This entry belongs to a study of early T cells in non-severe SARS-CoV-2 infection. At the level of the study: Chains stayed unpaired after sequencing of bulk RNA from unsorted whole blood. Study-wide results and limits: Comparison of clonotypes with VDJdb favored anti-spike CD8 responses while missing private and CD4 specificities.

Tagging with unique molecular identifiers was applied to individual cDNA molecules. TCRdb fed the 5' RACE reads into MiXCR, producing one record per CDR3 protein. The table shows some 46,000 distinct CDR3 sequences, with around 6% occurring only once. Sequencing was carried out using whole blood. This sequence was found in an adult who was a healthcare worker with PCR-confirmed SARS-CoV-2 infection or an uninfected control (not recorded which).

The CDR3 protein is CASSLKSSYEQYF. The CDR3 bases are TGTGCCAGCAGCTTGAAGTCCTCCTACGAGCAGTACTTC. The chain is built from TRBV5-6 and TRBJ2-7; D not certain. This CDR3 is built from 13 residues. Trimming left V 1 base short and J 0 bases short, with 5 bases between. Germline loops: CDR1 SGHDT, CDR2 YYEEEE. Supplemented by reference TRBV5-6 and TRBJ2-7, the full variable domain reads DAGVTQSPTHLIKTRGQQVTLRCSPKSGHDTVSWYQQALGQGPQFIFQYYEEEERQRGNFPDRFSGHQFPNYSSELNVNALLLGDSALYLCASSLKSSYEQYFGPGTRLTVT.